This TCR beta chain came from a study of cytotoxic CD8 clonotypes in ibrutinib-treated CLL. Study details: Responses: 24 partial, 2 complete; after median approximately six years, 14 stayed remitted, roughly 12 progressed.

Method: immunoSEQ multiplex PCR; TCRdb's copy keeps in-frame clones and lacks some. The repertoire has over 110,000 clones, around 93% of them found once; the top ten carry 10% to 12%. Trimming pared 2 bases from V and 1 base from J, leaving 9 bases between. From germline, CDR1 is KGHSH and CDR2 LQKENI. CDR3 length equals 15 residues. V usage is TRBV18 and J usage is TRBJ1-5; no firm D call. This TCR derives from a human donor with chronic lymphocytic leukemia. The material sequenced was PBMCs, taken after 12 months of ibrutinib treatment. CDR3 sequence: CASSPSVSSNQPQHF. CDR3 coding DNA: TGTGCCAGCTCACCAAGCGTGTCCAGCAATCAGCCCCAGCATTTT.